The 25 T cell receptor beta chains below all came from one sample that was sequenced in a study of blood T cell repertoires in COVID-19. The assay was immunoSEQ multiplex PCR, and TCRdb's table has in-frame clones only and misses some. The sample contains tens of thousands of clones, 65% to 85% of which appear only once. Material: peripheral blood. The receptors stem from a man younger than 40 with COVID-19, enrolled during active disease.

This chain connects TRBV3-1 (or the pseudogene TRBV3-2) to TRBJ2-3; TRBD2 aligns across 10 bases. Germline loops: CDR1 LGHDT, CDR2 YNNKEL (reference sequence). The CDR3 loop spans 14 amino acids. V shed 1 base and J 6 bases; nucleotides not matched to a gene: 1. Here the CDR3 reads CASSQAAGGDTQYF. The CDR3 nucleotides are TGTGCCAGCAGCCAAGCAGCGGGAGGGGATACGCAGTATTTT.

The CDR3 is CATSRDRGRNQPQHF. CDR3 DNA sequence: TGTGCCACCAGCAGGGACAGGGGGCGGAATCAGCCCCAGCATTTT. The gene calls are TRBV15 and TRBJ1-5; 11 bases match TRBD1. Germline values: CDR1 LNHNV, CDR2 YYDKDF (reference sequence). With V trimmed by 3 bases and J by 4 bases, 2 bases remained unmatched. The CDR3 length is 15 residues.

The rearrangement joins TRBV4-2 to TRBJ2-1; possible D gene TRBD1, 5 bases. Germline CDR1 reads LGHNA; CDR2 reads YNFKEQ. Trimming left V 1 base short and J 8 bases short, with 15 bases between. The CDR3 length is 15 residues. In DNA, the CDR3 is TGTGCCAGCAGCCAAGCCGGTGAAGGGGCCGATGAGCAGTTCTTC. Translated: CASSQAGEGADEQFF.

Only a few counts were recorded for this clone. The chain recombines TRBV9 with TRBJ1-6; 8 bases match TRBD1. The CDR3 contains 17 residues. Per the germline V gene, CDR1 is SGDLS and CDR2 is YYNGEE. After removal of 3 bases from V and 1 base from J, the junction contained 6 bases not matched to a gene. The DNA for the CDR3 is TGTGCCAGCAGCGGAGACTACAGGGGGTCCTATAATTCACCCCTCCACTTT. Protein: CASSGDYRGSYNSPLHF.

The chain couples TRBV27 to TRBJ2-7; maybe TRBD1 (5 bases). The germline gives CDR1 MNHEY, CDR2 SMNVEV (reference sequence). Trimming removed 4 bases from V and 5 bases from J, with 9 bases in between. The CDR3 extends over 12 amino acids. CDR3 sequence reads: CASSSEGDEQYF. The DNA of the CDR3 is TGTGCCAGCAGTTCCGAAGGGGACGAGCAGTACTTC.

The V call is TRBV2, the J call TRBJ1-5; D gene unclear. The CDR3 covers 14 residues. Germline CDR1 is SNHLY and CDR2 is FYNNEI. Trimming removed 6 bases at V and 3 bases at J, with 12 bases between. CDR3 DNA sequence: TGTGCCAGCAGCCCGATCAGTAACAATCAGCCCCAGCATTTT. Translated, it gives CASSPISNNQPQHF.

The rearrangement joins TRBV14 to TRBJ1-1; D perhaps matches TRBD1 (5 bases). V was trimmed by 4 bases and J by 4 bases, leaving 13 bases between them. CDR1 and CDR2 from the germline V gene are SGHDN and FVKESK. The CDR3 extends over 14 amino acids. CDR3 amino acids: CASSPWGGITEAFF. The CDR3 DNA sequence: TGTGCCAGCAGCCCGTGGGGCGGAATCACTGAAGCTTTCTTT.

The rearrangement joins TRBV7-2 to TRBJ1-1, with unresolved D. CDR3 length equals 13 residues. V lost 5 bases, J lost 0 bases, and 7 bases lay in between. The V gene's germline CDR1 is SGHTA and CDR2 FQGNSA. As DNA, the CDR3 is TGTGCCAGCAGCCTCTTTATGAACACTGAAGCTTTCTTT. Translated: CASSLFMNTEAFF.

The J gene is TRBJ2-5, the V gene TRBV14; 12 nucleotides agree with TRBD1. CDR3 length equals 15 residues. Looked up from germline, CDR1 is SGHDN and CDR2 is FVKESK. Unmatched junction bases numbered 4, after V lost 3 bases and J lost 5 bases. The CDR3 bases are TGTGCCAGCAGCCACCGGGACAGGGGGCTCGAGACCCAGTACTTC. It yields the protein CASSHRDRGLETQYF.

The CDR3 nucleotides read TGCGCCAGCAGCTTTGAGCCTTACAATGAGCAGTTCTTC. Its translation: CASSFEPYNEQFF. This chain links TRBV5-1 with TRBJ2-1; unclear D gene. This CDR3 comprises 13 residues. From germline, CDR1 is SGHRS and CDR2 YFSETQ. Trimming pared 2 bases from V and 4 bases from J, leaving 7 bases between.

The rearrangement links TRBV10-3 to TRBJ2-2; 9 bases fit TRBD1. The CDR3 runs to 16 residues. The ends lost 3 bases at V and 4 bases at J; junction bases unmatched: 6. Germline lookup yields CDR1 ENHRY and CDR2 SYGVKD. CDR3 DNA sequence: TGTGCCATCAGTGAACCGGGACAGGGTCTCACCGGGGAGCTGTTTTTT. Protein product: CAISEPGQGLTGELFF.

The CDR3 region has the DNA TGTGCCAGTACCCTCGAGGGAGGGGTTGGCTACACCTTC. This translates into CASTLEGGVGYTF. This chain uses TRBV19 with TRBJ1-2; D might be TRBD1 (5 bases). V dropped 7 bases and J dropped 7 bases, with 16 bases sitting between them. From germline, CDR1 is LNHDA and CDR2 SQIVND (reference sequence). The CDR3 has 13 residues.

J is TRBJ2-7 and V is TRBV27; 7 bases are a match to TRBD2. V shed 6 bases, J shed 4 bases, and the junction held 12 bases outside the gene matches. The germline V gene encodes CDR1 MNHEY and CDR2 SMNVEV (reference sequence). This CDR3 region has 15 residues. CDR3 DNA sequence: TGTGCCAGCAGACCTAGTCAGGGACTAATGTACGAGCAGTACTTC. Protein sequence: CASRPSQGLMYEQYF.

The rearrangement uses TRBV6-4 and TRBJ1-3; no definite D call. V dropped 2 bases and J dropped 0 bases, with 11 bases sitting between them. There are 16 residues in the CDR3. Germline-derived CDR1 and CDR2 are MRHNA and SNTAGT. CDR3 sequence: CASSDNWALSGNTIYF. DNA for the CDR3: TGTGCCAGCAGTGACAACTGGGCCCTCTCTGGAAACACCATATATTTT.

This sequence joins TRBV9 and TRBJ1-4, with 11 bases matching TRBD1. This CDR3 contains 15 residues. J lost 8 bases, V lost 3 bases, and 6 bases had no gene match. CDR1 and CDR2 from the germline V gene are SGDLS and YYNGEE. CDR3 sequence (DNA): TGTGCCAGCAGCGGAAAGGACAGGGGGCAGGAAAAACTGTTTTTT. Translating gives CASSGKDRGQEKLFF.

This chain connects TRBV7-8 to TRBJ1-4; D gene uncertain. Trimming took 2 bases from V and 10 from J, leaving 8 bases between them. Germline CDR1 SGHVS, CDR2 FQNEAQ. The CDR3 contains 12 residues. CDR3 loop: CASSLTRRKLFF. The CDR3, as DNA: TGTGCCAGCAGCTTAACGCGGCGAAAACTGTTTTTT.

This clone was observed once. This rearrangement joins TRBV7-9 to TRBJ1-1; D is undetermined. Trimming shortened V by 1 base and J by 1 base, and 10 bases separated the two germline ends. Germline V gene lookup returns CDR1 SEHNR and CDR2 FQNEAQ (reference sequence). CDR3 length: 15 amino acids. For the CDR3, the DNA is TGTGCCAGCAGCTTAGGGGCTGGCAGGAACACTGAAGCTTTCTTT. Its protein is CASSLGAGRNTEAFF.

The V gene is TRBV21-1, the J gene TRBJ2-3; the DNA was not compared with TRBD1, the D call given in the table. TRBV21-1 is given as a pseudogene. The CDR3 has 14 residues. CDR3 protein: CASIFGPFYNTQYF. The DNA for the CDR3 is TGTGCCAGCATCTTTGGGCCTTTTTATAATACGCAGTATTTT.

The chain combines TRBV28 with TRBJ1-6; D ambiguous. Germline loops: CDR1 MDHEN, CDR2 SYDVKM. There are 14 residues in the CDR3. The V and J ends lost 8 bases and 0 bases respectively, with 8 bases between them. The CDR3 DNA follows: TGTGCCAGCGCCGAGCGCTCCTATAATTCACCCCTCCACTTT. Translation gives CASAERSYNSPLHF. Combining the CDR3 with reference TRBV28 and TRBJ1-6 gives the whole variable domain DVKVTQSSRYLVKRTGEKVFLECVQDMDHENMFWYRQDPGLGLRLIYFSYDVKMKEKGDIPEGYSVSREKKERFSLILESASTNQTSMYLCASAERSYNSPLHFGNGTRLTVT.

The J gene is TRBJ1-4, the V gene TRBV11-2; tentatively, D is TRBD1 (6 bases). CDR1 SGHAT and CDR2 FQNNGV come from the germline V gene. The CDR3 runs 14 residues. The V gene lost 8 bases and the J gene lost 4 bases, with 14 bases spanning the gap. The CDR3, as DNA: TGTGCCAGCCGCCGGGACACTAATAATGAAAAACTGTTTTTT. Protein sequence: CASRRDTNNEKLFF.

This chain connects TRBV30 to TRBJ2-1, with no clear D. The V and J ends lost 0 bases and 10 bases respectively, with 7 bases between them. CDR3 length: 11 residues. CDR1 and CDR2 from the germline V gene are GTSNPN and SVGIG (reference sequence). This chain's CDR3 is CAWSVFAEQFF. DNA for the CDR3: TGTGCCTGGAGTGTGTTTGCGGAGCAGTTCTTC.

The chain uses TRBV9 and TRBJ2-1, with 8 bases lining up with TRBD1. Trimming removed 2 bases from V and 7 bases from J; junction bases left unmatched: 8. Germline lookup yields CDR1 SGDLS and CDR2 YYNGEE. The CDR3 covers 15 residues. This chain's CDR3 is CASSVGTGPGNEQFF. The CDR3 DNA reads TGTGCCAGCAGCGTGGGGACAGGACCTGGGAATGAGCAGTTCTTC.

The chain uses TRBV18 and TRBJ2-1; 10 bases are a match to TRBD2. The J segment lost 7 bases and the V segment lost 3 bases, leaving 6 bases of the junction unmatched. The CDR3 sequence is 15 residues long. Per germline, CDR1 KGHSH and CDR2 LQKENI. The CDR3 region is CASSPPSGSENEQFF. As DNA, the CDR3 is TGTGCCAGCTCACCCCCTAGCGGGAGTGAAAATGAGCAGTTCTTC.

CDR3 protein: CASSPLGTDGEQYF. The DNA of the CDR3 is TGCGCCAGCAGCCCCCTCGGGACAGACGGCGAGCAGTACTTC. The V and J genes are TRBV5-1 and TRBJ2-7; 7 bases are shared with TRBD1. Germline V gene lookup returns CDR1 SGHRS and CDR2 YFSETQ. The J segment lost 6 bases and the V segment lost 4 bases, leaving 10 bases of the junction unmatched. This CDR3 comprises 14 residues.

The V and J genes are TRBV7-9 and TRBJ2-1, with 11 positions matching TRBD2. CDR1 and CDR2 from the germline V gene are SEHNR and FQNEAQ (reference sequence). V dropped 5 bases and J dropped 4; count of bases not matched to a gene: 22. This CDR3 has 21 amino acids. Written as DNA, the CDR3 is TGTGCCAGCAGCACCAGGGGGGGGAGGACTAGCGGGCCCAGAGGGTACAATGAGCAGTTCTTC. As protein: CASSTRGGRTSGPRGYNEQFF.